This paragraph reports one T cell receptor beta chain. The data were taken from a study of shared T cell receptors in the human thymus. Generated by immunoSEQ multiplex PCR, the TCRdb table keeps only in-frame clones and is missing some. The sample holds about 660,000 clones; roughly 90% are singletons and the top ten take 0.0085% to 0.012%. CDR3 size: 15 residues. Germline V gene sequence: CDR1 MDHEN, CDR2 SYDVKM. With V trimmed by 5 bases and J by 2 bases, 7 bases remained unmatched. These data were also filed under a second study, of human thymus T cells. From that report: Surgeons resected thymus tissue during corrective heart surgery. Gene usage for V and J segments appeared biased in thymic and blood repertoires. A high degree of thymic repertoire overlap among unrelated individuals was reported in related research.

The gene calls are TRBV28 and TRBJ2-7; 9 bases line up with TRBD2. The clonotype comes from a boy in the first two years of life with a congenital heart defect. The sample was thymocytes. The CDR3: CASSPGGGRAYEQYF. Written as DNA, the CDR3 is TGTGCCAGCAGTCCGGGGGGCGGGAGGGCCTACGAGCAGTACTTC.